The TCR beta chain under discussion was sequenced for a study of blood T cell repertoires in COVID-19. Trimming removed 9 bases from V and 3 bases from J, with 14 bases in between. The CDR3 loop spans 13 amino acids. From germline, CDR1 is SGHNT and CDR2 YYREEE (reference sequence). Libraries were prepared by immunoSEQ multiplex PCR; TCRdb keeps only in-frame clonotypes and omits some of them. The data contain a few hundred thousand clones, 80% to 90% of them seen just once; the ten biggest clones take up about 8.9%. This clone appeared a few times. The specimen sequenced was peripheral blood. This TCR derives from a man aged 50-60 years with active or convalescent COVID-19. The V gene is TRBV5-4, the J gene TRBJ2-3; unclear D gene. CDR3 residues: CAIQKYKTDTQYF. Here the CDR3 DNA reads TGTGCCATTCAGAAGTACAAGACAGATACGCAGTATTTT.